This TCR beta chain is from a study of OX40 agonist ivuxolimab in advanced cancers. Across the study: The dose-escalation cohort was around 83% male, with a mean age of 60 years, ranging roughly 20 to 90.

Comments on this clone: Its matching antigen is unknown.

Overall study results and limits: Among expanded peripheral T cells, antigen specificity went undetermined. In the 0.1 to 3.0 mg/kg range, CD4+ and CD8+ blood T cells had expanded clonally by week 6.

Data came from immunoSEQ multiplex PCR; TCRdb stores just in-frame clones and leaves some out. Among 65,000 to 100,000 clones listed, around 80% were seen once. V lost 3 bases and J 3 bases, leaving 18 bases between the germline ends. The CDR3 length is 16 residues. Looked up from germline, CDR1 is KGHSH and CDR2 is LQKENI. Specimen: CD4+ or CD8+ T cells sorted from blood, collected in a trial of the OX40 agonist ivuxolimab. The receptor's source is an adult with an advanced solid tumor such as melanoma, head and neck, liver or kidney cancer. The chain combines TRBV18 with TRBJ2-7, with D perhaps matching TRBD1 (7 bases). The CDR3 protein is CASSPPGGGFHYEQYF. The CDR3 DNA reads TGTGCCAGCTCACCCCCAGGGGGAGGTTTCCACTACGAGCAGTACTTC.